This T cell receptor (beta chain) came from a study of T cell responses to AZD1222 COVID-19 vaccine. Method: immunoSEQ multiplex PCR; TCRdb's copy keeps in-frame clones and lacks some. The table shows roughly 76,000 clones, with about nine tenths occurring only once. CDR3 length: 14 amino acids. Germline CDR1 is SGHTA and CDR2 is FQGNSA. V was pared by 4 bases and J by 4 bases, with 1 base of the junction left unmatched. This sequence originates from an adult in good health. This chain uses TRBV7-2 with TRBJ1-4; 9 nucleotides match TRBD1. The material was peripheral blood, obtained on day 0 of AZD1222 vaccination. The CDR3, as DNA: TGTGCCAGCAGCTCGGGACAGGGTAATGAAAAACTGTTTTTT. Translating gives CASSSGQGNEKLFF.